The 5 T cell receptor beta chains in this list originate from one sample, sequenced in a study of blood T cells in healthy people across ages. Using a J-beta primer mix together with a sample-barcoded 5' primer, a second PCR was run for about 6 to 12 cycles. TCRdb reanalysed the 5' RACE reads using MiXCR and keeps one entry per CDR3 protein. The sample yields over a million distinct CDR3 sequences, 40% to 55% seen once. Sequenced input: blood. These receptors all come from a woman aged 60-70 years in good health.

This clonotype has at least ten counts. The rearrangement links TRBV15 to TRBJ2-3; D possibly corresponds to TRBD2 (6 bases). The germline CDR1 and CDR2 sequences are LNHNV and YYDKDF (reference sequence). Between the trimmed V and J ends, which lost 4 bases and 5 bases, there was a span of 13 bases. CDR3 length: 14 amino acids. The CDR3 region has the DNA TGTGCCACCAGCATACGGGAGCGGCAAGATACGCAGTATTTT. Protein sequence: CATSIRERQDTQYF.

V is TRBV12-3 or TRBV12-4 and J is TRBJ2-4; TRBD2 aligns across 9 bases. This CDR3 region has 14 residues. After removal of 6 bases from V and 2 bases from J, the junction contained 2 bases not matched to a gene. The CDR3 protein is CASRPSGTKNIQYF. The CDR3 DNA sequence: TGTGCCAGCAGACCTAGCGGGACCAAAAACATTCAGTACTTC.

V is TRBV15 and J is TRBJ2-3; the match to TRBD2 covers 11 bases. CDR1 is LNHNV, CDR2 YYDKDF, per germline (reference sequence). This CDR3 comprises 16 residues. Trimming removed 1 base from V and 3 bases from J; junction bases left unmatched: 3. This chain's CDR3 is CATSRASGRLTDTQYF. DNA for the CDR3: TGTGCCACCAGCAGAGCTAGCGGGAGGTTAACAGATACGCAGTATTTT.

The chain employs TRBV3-1 and TRBJ2-5, with D unclear. This CDR3 contains 14 residues. Trimming removed 1 base at V and 2 bases at J, with 8 bases between. Germline loops: CDR1 LGHDT, CDR2 YNNKEL (reference sequence). CDR3 bases: TGTGCCAGCAGCCAAGTTCACTGGCAAGAGACCCAGTACTTC. It yields the protein CASSQVHWQETQYF.

The CDR3 DNA is TGTGCCTGGCAGGACGGAATTCAAGAGACCCAGTACTTC. Translation gives CAWQDGIQETQYF. The genes are TRBV30 and TRBJ2-5; D remains unclear. The CDR3 spans 13 residues. CDR1 is GTSNPN and CDR2 is SVGIG in the germline V gene (reference sequence). V was cut by 5 bases and J by 2 bases, with 12 bases left in between.